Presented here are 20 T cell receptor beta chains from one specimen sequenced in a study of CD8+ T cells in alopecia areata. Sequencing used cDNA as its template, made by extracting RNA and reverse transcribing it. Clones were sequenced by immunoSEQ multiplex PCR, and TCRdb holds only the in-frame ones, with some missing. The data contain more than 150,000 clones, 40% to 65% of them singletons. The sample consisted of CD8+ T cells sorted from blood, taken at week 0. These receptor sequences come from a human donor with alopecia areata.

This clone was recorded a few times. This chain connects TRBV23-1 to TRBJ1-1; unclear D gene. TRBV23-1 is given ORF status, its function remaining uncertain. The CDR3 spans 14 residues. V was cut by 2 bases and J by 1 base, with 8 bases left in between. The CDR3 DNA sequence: TGCGCCAGCAGTCAACCAACAGCGAACACTGAAGCTTTCTTT. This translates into CASSQPTANTEAFF.

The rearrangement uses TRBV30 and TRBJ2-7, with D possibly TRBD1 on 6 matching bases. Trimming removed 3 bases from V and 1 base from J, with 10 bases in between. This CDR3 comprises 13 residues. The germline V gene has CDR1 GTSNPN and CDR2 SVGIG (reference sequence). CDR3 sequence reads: CAWRGAESYEQYF. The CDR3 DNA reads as TGTGCCTGGAGGGGGGCTGAATCCTACGAGCAGTACTTC.

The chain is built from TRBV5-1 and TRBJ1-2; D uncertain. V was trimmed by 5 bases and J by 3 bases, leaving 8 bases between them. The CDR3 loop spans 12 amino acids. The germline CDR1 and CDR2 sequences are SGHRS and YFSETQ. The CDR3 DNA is TGCGCCAGCAGTGGGGATTACTATGGCTACACCTTC. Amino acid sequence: CASSGDYYGYTF.

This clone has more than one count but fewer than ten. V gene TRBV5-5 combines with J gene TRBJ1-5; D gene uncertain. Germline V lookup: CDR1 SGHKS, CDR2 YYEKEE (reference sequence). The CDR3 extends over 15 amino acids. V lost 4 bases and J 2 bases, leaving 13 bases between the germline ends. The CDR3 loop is CASSPRWQRNQPQHF. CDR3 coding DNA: TGTGCCAGCAGCCCCCGTTGGCAGCGCAATCAGCCCCAGCATTTT.

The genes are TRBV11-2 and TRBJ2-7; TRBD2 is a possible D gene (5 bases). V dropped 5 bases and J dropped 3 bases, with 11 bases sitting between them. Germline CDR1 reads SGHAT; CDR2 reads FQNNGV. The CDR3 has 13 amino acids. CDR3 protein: CASSIGLIYEQYF. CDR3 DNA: TGTGCCAGCAGCATCGGACTGATCTACGAGCAGTACTTC.

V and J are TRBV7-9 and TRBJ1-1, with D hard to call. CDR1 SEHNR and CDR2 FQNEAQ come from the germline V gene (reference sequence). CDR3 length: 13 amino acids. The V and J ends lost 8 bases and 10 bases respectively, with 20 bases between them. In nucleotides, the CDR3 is TGTGCCAGCCCGAGTTTAGGACTCGTAGGAGCTTTCTTT. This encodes CASPSLGLVGAFF.

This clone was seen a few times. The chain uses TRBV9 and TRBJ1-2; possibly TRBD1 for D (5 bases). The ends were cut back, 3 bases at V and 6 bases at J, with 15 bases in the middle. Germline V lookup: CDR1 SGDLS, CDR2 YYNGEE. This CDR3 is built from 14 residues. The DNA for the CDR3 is TGTGCCAGCAGCGCTCGCGGGGGGGTTGATGGCTACACCTTC. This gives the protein CASSARGGVDGYTF.

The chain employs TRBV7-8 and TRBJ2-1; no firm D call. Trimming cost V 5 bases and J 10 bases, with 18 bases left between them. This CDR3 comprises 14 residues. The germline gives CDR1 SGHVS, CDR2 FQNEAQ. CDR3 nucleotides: TGTGCCAGCAGCCGTAACCCGGCCCCCCAGGAGCAGTTCTTC. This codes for CASSRNPAPQEQFF.

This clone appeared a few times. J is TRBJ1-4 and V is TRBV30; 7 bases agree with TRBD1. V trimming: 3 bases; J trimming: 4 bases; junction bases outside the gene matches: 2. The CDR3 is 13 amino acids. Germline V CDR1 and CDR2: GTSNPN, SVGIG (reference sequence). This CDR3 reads CAWSGTDNEKLFF. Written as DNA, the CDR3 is TGTGCCTGGAGCGGGACAGATAATGAAAAACTGTTTTTT.

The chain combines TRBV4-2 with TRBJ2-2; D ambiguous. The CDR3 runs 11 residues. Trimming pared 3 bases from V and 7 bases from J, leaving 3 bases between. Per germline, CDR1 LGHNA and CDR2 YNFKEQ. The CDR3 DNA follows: TGTGCCAGCAGCCAGGACGGGGAGCTGTTTTTT. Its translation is CASSQDGELFF.

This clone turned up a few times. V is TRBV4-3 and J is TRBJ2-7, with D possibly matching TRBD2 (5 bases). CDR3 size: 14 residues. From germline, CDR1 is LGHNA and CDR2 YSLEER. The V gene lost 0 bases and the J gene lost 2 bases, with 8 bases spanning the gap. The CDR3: CASSQDVGAYEQYF. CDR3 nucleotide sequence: TGCGCCAGCAGCCAAGATGTCGGGGCCTACGAGCAGTACTTC.

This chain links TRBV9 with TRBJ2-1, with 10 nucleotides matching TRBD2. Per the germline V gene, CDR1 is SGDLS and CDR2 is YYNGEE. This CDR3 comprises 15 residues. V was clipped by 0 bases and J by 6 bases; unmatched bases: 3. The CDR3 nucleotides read TGTGCCAGCAGCGTAGATAGCGGGGGGAGCAATGAGCAGTTCTTC. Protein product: CASSVDSGGSNEQFF.

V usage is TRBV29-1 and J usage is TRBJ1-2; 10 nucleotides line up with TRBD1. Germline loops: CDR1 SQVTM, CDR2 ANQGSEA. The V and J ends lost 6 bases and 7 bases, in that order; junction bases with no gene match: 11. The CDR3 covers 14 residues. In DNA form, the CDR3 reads TGCAGCGTCAACGTGGGGGACAGGGGAGGTGGCTACACCTTC. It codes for CSVNVGDRGGGYTF.

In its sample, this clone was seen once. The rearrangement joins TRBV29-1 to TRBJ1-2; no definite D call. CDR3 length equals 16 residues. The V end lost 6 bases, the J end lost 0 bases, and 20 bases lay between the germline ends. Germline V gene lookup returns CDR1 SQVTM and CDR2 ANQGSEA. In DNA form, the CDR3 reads TGCAGCGTGGATCTAACGACCGGTTATCCTAACTATGGCTACACCTTC. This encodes CSVDLTTGYPNYGYTF.

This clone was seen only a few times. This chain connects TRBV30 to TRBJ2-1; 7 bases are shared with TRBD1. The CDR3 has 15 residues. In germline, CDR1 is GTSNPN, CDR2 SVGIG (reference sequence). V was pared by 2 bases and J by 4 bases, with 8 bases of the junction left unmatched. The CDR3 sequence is CAWSTIWDSYNEQFF. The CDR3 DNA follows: TGTGCCTGGAGTACTATTTGGGACAGTTACAATGAGCAGTTCTTC.

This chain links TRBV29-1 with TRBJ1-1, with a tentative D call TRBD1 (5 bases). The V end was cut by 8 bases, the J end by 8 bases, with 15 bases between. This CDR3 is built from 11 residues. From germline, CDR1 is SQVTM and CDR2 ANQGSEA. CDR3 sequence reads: CSLRSGNEAFF. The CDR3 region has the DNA TGCAGCTTGAGATCAGGGAACGAAGCTTTCTTT.

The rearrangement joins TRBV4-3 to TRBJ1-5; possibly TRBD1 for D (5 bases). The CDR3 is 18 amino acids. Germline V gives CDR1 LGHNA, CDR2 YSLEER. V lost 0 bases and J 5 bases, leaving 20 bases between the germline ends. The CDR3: CASSQEWQGSFLDQPQHF. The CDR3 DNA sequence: TGCGCCAGCAGCCAAGAATGGCAGGGCTCTTTCCTGGATCAGCCCCAGCATTTT.

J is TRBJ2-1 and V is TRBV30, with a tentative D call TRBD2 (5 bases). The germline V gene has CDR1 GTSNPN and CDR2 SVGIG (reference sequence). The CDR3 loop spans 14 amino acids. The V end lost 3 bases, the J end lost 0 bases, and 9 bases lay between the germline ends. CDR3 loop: CAWSSGSSYNEQFF. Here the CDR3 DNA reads TGTGCCTGGAGCTCGGGAAGCTCCTACAATGAGCAGTTCTTC.

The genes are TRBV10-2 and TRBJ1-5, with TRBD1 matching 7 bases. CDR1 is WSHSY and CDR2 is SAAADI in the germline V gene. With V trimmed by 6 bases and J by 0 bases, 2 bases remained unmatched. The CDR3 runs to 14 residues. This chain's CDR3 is CASRGDSSNQPQHF. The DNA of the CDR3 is TGCGCCAGCAGGGGGGACAGTAGCAATCAGCCCCAGCATTTT.

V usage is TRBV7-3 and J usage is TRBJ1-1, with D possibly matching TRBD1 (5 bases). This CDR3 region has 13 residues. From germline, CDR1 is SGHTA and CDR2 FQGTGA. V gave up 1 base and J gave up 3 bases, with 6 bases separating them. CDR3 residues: CASSLIGDTEAFF. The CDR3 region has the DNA TGTGCCAGCAGCTTAATAGGGGACACTGAAGCTTTCTTT.